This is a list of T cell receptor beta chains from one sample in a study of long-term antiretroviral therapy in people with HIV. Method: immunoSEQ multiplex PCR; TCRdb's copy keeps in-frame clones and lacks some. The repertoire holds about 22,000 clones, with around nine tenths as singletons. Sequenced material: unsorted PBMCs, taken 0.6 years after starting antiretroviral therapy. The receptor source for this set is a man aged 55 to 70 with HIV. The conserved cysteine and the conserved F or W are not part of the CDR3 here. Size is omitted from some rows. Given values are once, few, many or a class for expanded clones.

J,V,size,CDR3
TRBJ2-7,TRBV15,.,ATSEQGRAYEQY
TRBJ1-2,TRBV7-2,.,ASSHPERWGMNYGYT
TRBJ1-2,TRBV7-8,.,ASSSLTGLDGYT
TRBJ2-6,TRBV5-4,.,ASRLQGSGANVLT
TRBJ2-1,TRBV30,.,AWSVLGPGEQF
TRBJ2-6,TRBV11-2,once,ASSLVGRSGANVLT
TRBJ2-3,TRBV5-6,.,ASSLSGADTQY
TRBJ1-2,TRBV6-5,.,ASSATWDYGYT
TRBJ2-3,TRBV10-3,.,AISPGGATDTQY
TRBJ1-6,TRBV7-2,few,ASRGGRDYNSPLH
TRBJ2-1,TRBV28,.,ASSDIYNEQF
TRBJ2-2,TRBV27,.,ASSPRAGGGELF
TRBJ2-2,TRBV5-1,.,ASSGGGVIGELF
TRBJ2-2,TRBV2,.,ASSADRSIAGELF
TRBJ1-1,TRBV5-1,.,ASSLEAGGGEAF
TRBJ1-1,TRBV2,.,ASSEGRGLTEAF
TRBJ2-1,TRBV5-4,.,ASSSGTSGRTGEQF
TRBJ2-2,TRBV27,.,ASTSRAPSWTGELF
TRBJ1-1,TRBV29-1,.,SVEEPRGTEAF